The entry that follows covers one TCR beta chain sequence. Time point here: sample taken at primary tumor resection. Whole RNA came from tumor, nontumor lung or frozen PBMC and was sequenced without being sorted. The germline gives CDR1 SQVTM, CDR2 ANQGSEA. The length of the CDR3 is 14 residues. Trimming cost V 6 bases and J 0 bases; bases outside gene matches: 8. TCRdb reprocessed the 5' RACE reads via MiXCR and lists one record per CDR3 protein. In the table there are roughly 60,000 distinct CDR3 sequences, 7.5% to 9% of which are singletons. The data originate from a study of spatial heterogeneity in lung cancer.

Sequences were derived from PBMCs, sampled at surgery. The TCR was taken from a female donor with early-stage non-small cell lung cancer. V is TRBV29-1 and J is TRBJ2-7, with TRBD2 matching 7 bases. DNA of the CDR3: TGCAGCGTAGGGAGGGGTGGAGGCTCCTACGAGCAGTACTTC. Its protein product is CSVGRGGGSYEQYF.